The next 4 T cell receptor beta chains were all read from a single sample in a study of T cell changes during pregnancy in multiple sclerosis. The method was immunoSEQ multiplex PCR; TCRdb's version includes in-frame clones alone and lacks a portion of them. This table holds nearly 60,000 clones, 91% found once. Sequencing used CD4+ T cells from peripheral blood mononuclear cells, obtained after pregnancy. The receptor set was obtained from a female donor in good health, enrolled as a control in a pregnancy study.

This chain uses TRBV2 with TRBJ1-5; 7 positions match TRBD1. Germline CDR1 reads SNHLY; CDR2 reads FYNNEI. CDR3 length: 14 residues. V lost 5 bases and J lost 3; bases outside the gene matches: 4. The CDR3 DNA reads as TGTGCCAGCAGTTCTCAGGGGGACAATCAGCCCCAGCATTTT. Its translation: CASSSQGDNQPQHF.

V usage is TRBV6-5 and J usage is TRBJ2-7; D ambiguous. V was trimmed by 0 bases and J by 0 bases, leaving 12 bases between them. This CDR3 region has 16 residues. Germline-derived CDR1 and CDR2 are MNHEY and SVGAGI. The CDR3 spells CASSYSIVLSSYEQYF. The CDR3 region has the DNA TGTGCCAGCAGTTACTCGATCGTTCTAAGCTCCTACGAGCAGTACTTC.

The V gene is TRBV4-2, the J gene TRBJ1-4, with TRBD1 matching 9 bases. The CDR3 loop spans 18 amino acids. J lost 8 bases, V lost 1 base, and 14 bases had no gene match. Germline V gene lookup returns CDR1 LGHNA and CDR2 YNFKEQ. The DNA for the CDR3 is TGTGCCAGCAGCCAAGGAAGGGGACAGGGACTAAGAGAAGAAAAACTGTTTTTT. It translates to CASSQGRGQGLREEKLFF.

The CDR3 region is CASRGPDTQYF. DNA of the CDR3: TGTGCCAGCAGGGGCCCAGATACGCAGTATTTT. This chain uses TRBV10-3 with TRBJ2-3; maybe TRBD1 (6 bases). This CDR3 has 11 residues. Deletions cut 10 bases from V and 4 bases from J, with 9 bases between. CDR1 ENHRY and CDR2 SYGVKD come from the germline V gene.